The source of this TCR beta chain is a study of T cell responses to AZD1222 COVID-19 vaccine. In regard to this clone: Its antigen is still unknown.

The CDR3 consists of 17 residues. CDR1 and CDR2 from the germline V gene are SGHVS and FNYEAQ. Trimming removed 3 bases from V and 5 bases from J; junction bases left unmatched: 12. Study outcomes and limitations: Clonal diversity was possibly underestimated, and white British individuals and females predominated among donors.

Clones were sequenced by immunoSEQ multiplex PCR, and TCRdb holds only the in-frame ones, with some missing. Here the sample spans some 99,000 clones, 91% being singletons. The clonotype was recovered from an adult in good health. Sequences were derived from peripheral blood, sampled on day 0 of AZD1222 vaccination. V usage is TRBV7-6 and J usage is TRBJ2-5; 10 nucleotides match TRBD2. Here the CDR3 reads CASSFGRSGRAGETQYF. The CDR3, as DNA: TGTGCCAGCAGCTTTGGTAGAAGCGGGAGGGCCGGGGAGACCCAGTACTTC. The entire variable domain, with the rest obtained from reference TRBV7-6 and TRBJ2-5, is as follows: GAGVSQSPRYKVTKRGQDVALRCDPISGHVSLYWYRQALGQGPEFLTYFNYEAQQDKSGLPNDRFSAERPEGSISTLTIQRTEQRDSAMYRCASSFGRSGRAGETQYFGPGTRLLVL.